This T cell receptor (beta chain) is drawn from a study of blood T cell repertoires in COVID-19. The wider study: Samples taken during acute and convalescent COVID-19 were collected in the United States, Italy and Spain. T cells, B-cell-depleted T cells, or PBMCs provided the cDNA or gDNA that served as material.

From germline, CDR1 is SGHNT and CDR2 YENEEA. The V gene end was trimmed by 1 base and the J gene end by 6 bases; junction bases not matched to a gene: 8. This CDR3 spans 17 amino acids. In the original processing: The assay estimated nucleated cells by amplifying reference gene primers. Data came from immunoSEQ multiplex PCR; TCRdb stores just in-frame clones and leaves some out. The DNA gave D and trimming, while V, J and clone size come from that table. There are 80,000 to 100,000 clones in the sample; approximately 82% occur only once, and about a tenth lies in the top ten. The V gene is TRBV11-3, the J gene TRBJ2-3; 12 nucleotides agree with TRBD2. This clonotype was sampled from a man between 65 and 85 years old with active or convalescent COVID-19. Specimen: peripheral blood. The CDR3 here is CASSLVSSGGVRDTQYF. The CDR3 DNA follows: TGTGCCAGCAGCTTAGTGTCTAGCGGGGGGGTCAGGGATACGCAGTATTTT.